Shown below are 27 T cell receptor beta chains from a single sample sequenced in a study of T cells in tuberculosis. This table comes from immunoSEQ multiplex PCR, and its TCRdb copy is limited to in-frame clones, with some not included. The table records about 59,000 clones, around 81% of them present only once. After thawing and overnight rest, PBMC were stained with GMM-loaded CD1B tetramer, viability dye and anti-CD3 for sorting. The lipid loaded on the CD1B tetramers was C32 glucose monomycolate from Rhodococcus equi. Specimen: CD1b-GMM tetramer-negative cells sorted from PBMCs. The receptors were gathered from an adult woman with latent tuberculosis.

The CDR3 sequence is CASSESTGVGLYEQYF. CDR3 DNA sequence: TGTGCCAGCAGTGAATCCACAGGGGTTGGCCTCTACGAGCAGTACTTC. This chain links TRBV6-1 with TRBJ2-7; TRBD1 agrees at 7 bases. The CDR3 covers 16 residues. Germline CDR1 and CDR2: MNHNS and SASEGT. V shed 2 bases and J 3 bases; nucleotides not matched to a gene: 10.

The V call is TRBV9, the J call TRBJ2-7; a possible D gene is TRBD1 (6 bases). CDR1 and CDR2 (germline): SGDLS, YYNGEE. Trimming cost V 4 bases and J 5 bases, with 19 bases left between them. CDR3 length: 15 amino acids. For the CDR3, the DNA is TGTGCCAGCAGCCCCAGGGGCACCCCCCGGGACGAGCAGTACTTC. Its translation: CASSPRGTPRDEQYF.

The V gene is TRBV6-1, the J gene TRBJ2-7; 9 nucleotides agree with TRBD1. V shed 6 bases, J shed 5 bases, and the junction held 11 bases outside the gene matches. The CDR3 spans 15 residues. CDR1 is MNHNS, CDR2 SASEGT, per germline. The chain's CDR3 is CASSKPGTGSHEQYF. The CDR3 region has the DNA TGTGCCAGCAGCAAGCCCGGGACAGGGTCTCACGAGCAGTACTTC.

This rearrangement joins TRBV11-2 to TRBJ2-7; the match to TRBD2 covers 14 bases. CDR1 is SGHAT and CDR2 is FQNNGV in the germline V gene. The CDR3 loop spans 17 amino acids. J gave up 0 bases and V 0 bases, and 1 base lay outside the gene matches. CDR3 amino acids: CASSLEGTSGSSYEQYF. The CDR3 DNA is TGTGCCAGCAGCTTAGAGGGGACTAGCGGGAGCTCCTACGAGCAGTACTTC. The complete variable domain, with remaining parts taken from reference TRBV11-2 and TRBJ2-7, reads EAGVAQSPRYKIIEKRQSVAFWCNPISGHATLYWYQQILGQGPKLLIQFQNNGVVDDSQLPKDRFSAERLKGVDSTLKIQPAKLEDSAVYLCASSLEGTSGSSYEQYFGPGTRLTVT.

The rearrangement links TRBV4-2 to TRBJ2-3, with 12 bases identical to TRBD2. Per germline, CDR1 LGHNA and CDR2 YNFKEQ. This CDR3 has 19 residues. V shed 1 base, J shed 6 bases, and the junction held 14 bases outside the gene matches. CDR3 loop: CASSQGGLAGAVQPDTQYF. The CDR3 nucleotides are TGTGCCAGCAGCCAAGGGGGACTAGCGGGTGCGGTCCAGCCGGATACGCAGTATTTT.

The chain recombines TRBV13 with TRBJ2-6; D is perhaps TRBD1 (5 bases). The V end was cut by 5 bases, the J end by 0 bases, with 8 bases between. This CDR3 region has 15 residues. Germline values: CDR1 PRHDT, CDR2 FYEKMQ (reference sequence). CDR3: CASSLRVSGANVLTF. The CDR3 DNA sequence: TGTGCCAGCAGCCTCAGGGTCTCTGGGGCCAACGTCCTGACTTTC.

This clone was recorded once. The chain recombines TRBV6-5 with TRBJ2-1; 10 bases align to TRBD2. The germline V gene has CDR1 MNHEY and CDR2 SVGAGI. There are 14 residues in the CDR3. The V segment lost 5 bases and the J segment 5 bases; nucleotides outside the gene matches: 3. The CDR3 sequence is CASSPSGSHNEQFF. In DNA, the CDR3 is TGTGCCAGCAGTCCTAGCGGGAGCCACAATGAGCAGTTCTTC.

The chain recombines TRBV6-5 with TRBJ1-5; 12 bases map to TRBD1. The germline V gene has CDR1 MNHEY and CDR2 SVGAGI. CDR3 length: 15 amino acids. The V and J ends lost 4 bases and 7 bases, in that order; junction bases with no gene match: 5. CDR3: CASSSGTGGGQPQHF. In DNA, the CDR3 is TGTGCCAGCAGTTCCGGGACAGGGGGCGGGCAGCCCCAGCATTTT.

The rearrangement links TRBV6-1 to TRBJ1-5; maybe TRBD1 (6 bases). Trimming removed 4 bases at V and 2 bases at J, with 15 bases between. The CDR3 consists of 16 residues. The germline V gene encodes CDR1 MNHNS and CDR2 SASEGT. CDR3 amino acids: CASSATGRSGNQPQHF. In nucleotides, the CDR3 is TGTGCCAGCAGTGCTACAGGGCGGTCAGGCAATCAGCCCCAGCATTTT.

This clone occurred a few times. Written as DNA, the CDR3 is TGTGCCAGCATAGAAGCGGGTGGCACCAAAAACATTCAGTACTTC. Amino acid sequence: CASIEAGGTKNIQYF. J is TRBJ2-4 and V is TRBV28, with D tentatively TRBD2 (6 bases). The CDR3 is 15 amino acids. The germline V and J ends were trimmed by 7 bases and 2 bases, with 15 bases remaining between them. CDR1 and CDR2 from the germline V gene are MDHEN and SYDVKM.

This chain links TRBV2 with TRBJ2-5; tentatively, D is TRBD2 (6 bases). The J call may not be correct, given that the DNA end is closer to TRBJ2-7. Germline V gene data show CDR1 as SNHLY and CDR2 as FYNNEI. The CDR3 has 14 amino acids. The CDR3 nucleotides are TGTGCCAGCAGTGACCGGGACTCCACCTACGAGCAGTACTTC. Translating gives CASSDRDSTYEQYF.

This clone has just a few counts. In DNA form, the CDR3 reads TGCGCCAGCAGCTTGCAAGGGGGGGGTCGAGGCGAGCAGTACTTC. This gives the protein CASSLQGGGRGEQYF. This chain joins TRBV5-1 and TRBJ2-7; TRBD2 might be the D (7 bases). Germline-derived CDR1 and CDR2 are SGHRS and YFSETQ. CDR3 length equals 15 residues. Deletions cut 1 base from V and 6 bases from J, with 17 bases between.

Comment on this clone: A read error may account for a junction end that differs from germline. The same CDR3 can be traced to other DNA sequences in this sample. The chain employs TRBV25-1 and TRBJ1-1; 7 nucleotides line up with TRBD1. CDR3 length: 14 residues. Looked up from germline, CDR1 is MGHDK and CDR2 is SYGVNS. CDR3 sequence reads: CASSELRDSTEAFF. The CDR3 DNA reads as TGCGCCAGCAGTGAATTGAGGGACAGCACTGAAGCTTTCTTT. The complete variable domain, with remaining parts taken from reference TRBV25-1 and TRBJ1-1, reads EADIYQTPRYLVIGTGKKITLECSQTMGHDKMYWYQQDPGMELHLIHYSYGVNSTEKGDLSSESTVSRIRTEHFPLTLESARPSHTSQYLCASSELRDSTEAFFGQGTRLTVV.

The CDR3 DNA follows: TGTGCCAGTCACCGGGACAGGGGATATAGCAATCAGCCCCAGCATTTT. This gives the protein CASHRDRGYSNQPQHF. The rearrangement joins TRBV2 to TRBJ1-5, with TRBD1 matching over 10 bases. From germline, CDR1 is SNHLY and CDR2 FYNNEI. CDR3 length equals 16 residues. V shed 9 bases and J 0 bases; nucleotides not matched to a gene: 8. The complete variable domain, with remaining parts taken from reference TRBV2 and TRBJ1-5, reads EPEVTQTPSHQVTQMGQEVILRCVPISNHLYFYWYRQILGQKVEFLVSFYNNEISEKSEIFDDQFSVERPDGSNFTLKIRSTKLEDSAMYFCASHRDRGYSNQPQHFGDGTRLSIL.

This rearrangement joins TRBV5-1 to TRBJ1-1, with 7 bases that match TRBD1. The V gene's germline CDR1 is SGHRS and CDR2 YFSETQ. Trimming cost V 4 bases and J 7 bases; bases outside gene matches: 13. This CDR3 has 15 amino acids. The CDR3 protein is CASSLGTAVLSEAFF. CDR3 in DNA: TGCGCCAGCAGCCTTGGGACAGCAGTCTTAAGTGAAGCTTTCTTT.

This clone was recorded once. The gene calls are TRBV18 and TRBJ1-2, with D tentatively TRBD1 (6 bases). V lost 0 bases and J 2 bases, leaving 16 bases between the germline ends. The CDR3 covers 17 residues. Germline V gene sequence: CDR1 KGHSH, CDR2 LQKENI. Here the CDR3 DNA reads TGTGCCAGCTCACCACCGAACTTCACAGGGTGGAACTATGGCTACACCTTC. This gives the protein CASSPPNFTGWNYGYTF.

J is TRBJ2-5 and V is TRBV5-1; TRBD2 matches at 9 bases. Germline values: CDR1 SGHRS, CDR2 YFSETQ. Trimming cost V 4 bases and J 5 bases; bases outside gene matches: 12. CDR3 length: 16 residues. CDR3 coding DNA: TGCGCCAGCAGCCATTTTAGCGGGAGCGGTAGTGAGACCCAGTACTTC. This codes for CASSHFSGSGSETQYF.

The chain couples TRBV19 to TRBJ1-5, with a possible D match to TRBD1 (5 bases). TRBJ2-3 matches the DNA end more closely, so the J call is doubtful. Germline CDR1 is LNHDA and CDR2 is SQIVND (reference sequence). This CDR3 comprises 14 residues. Here the CDR3 DNA reads TGTGCCAGTAGTATCGTTTTGGACACCTCGGCCCAGTATTTT. This codes for CASSIVLDTSAQYF.

The rearrangement uses TRBV14 and TRBJ1-3, with D unclear. V was shortened by 1 base and J by 11 bases, with 6 bases between the two germline ends. Germline-derived CDR1 and CDR2 are SGHDN and FVKESK. The CDR3 covers 11 residues. The CDR3 loop reads CASSQVLPIYF. The CDR3 DNA reads as TGTGCCAGCAGCCAAGTTCTACCCATATATTTT.

The J gene is TRBJ2-5, the V gene TRBV19; possible D gene TRBD1, 6 bases. The J call is in doubt because the DNA end fits TRBJ2-7 better. The CDR3 is 14 residues long. In germline, CDR1 is LNHDA, CDR2 SQIVND (reference sequence). CDR3 coding DNA: TGTGCCAGTAGTATCAGAGGCAGGGGCTACGAGCAGTACTTC. Protein: CASSIRGRGYEQYF.

V gene TRBV29-1 combines with J gene TRBJ2-1; 11 nucleotides match TRBD2. Unmatched junction bases numbered 10, after V lost 7 bases and J lost 5 bases. Germline CDR1 reads SQVTM; CDR2 reads ANQGSEA. The CDR3 runs to 15 residues. Here the CDR3 reads CSAALLAGVDNEQFF. CDR3 coding DNA: TGCAGCGCCGCACTACTAGCGGGAGTTGACAATGAGCAGTTCTTC.

The chain employs TRBV28 and TRBJ2-3; D ambiguous. The CDR3 spans 13 residues. Germline assignment: CDR1 MDHEN and CDR2 SYDVKM. Trimming took 3 bases from V and 4 from J, leaving 8 bases between them. CDR3 sequence: CASSLITADTQYF. CDR3 bases: TGTGCCAGCAGTTTGATTACAGCAGATACGCAGTATTTT.

V gene TRBV28 combines with J gene TRBJ1-2, with a possible D match to TRBD1 (5 bases). The CDR3 length is 13 residues. V was pared by 5 bases and J by 6 bases, with 13 bases between. Germline assignment: CDR1 MDHEN and CDR2 SYDVKM. CDR3 region: CASSPQAGHGYTF. The CDR3 DNA sequence: TGTGCCAGCAGTCCTCAGGCGGGACATGGCTACACCTTC.

This rearrangement joins TRBV7-3 to TRBJ2-1, with D unresolved. The length of the CDR3 is 17 residues. V was cut by 0 bases and J by 4 bases, with 16 bases left in between. CDR1 and CDR2 from the germline V gene are SGHTA and FQGTGA. The CDR3 sequence: CASSLTVEDSIYNEQFF. The CDR3 DNA follows: TGTGCCAGCAGCTTAACGGTTGAGGATTCTATATACAATGAGCAGTTCTTC.

This chain joins TRBV9 and TRBJ2-3; a weak D match, TRBD2 (6 bases). The CDR3 is made up of 14 amino acids. Between the trimmed V and J ends, which lost 3 bases and 1 base, there was a span of 9 bases. CDR1 SGDLS and CDR2 YYNGEE come from the germline V gene. DNA of the CDR3: TGTGCCAGCAGCGCCTCGGGGGGCACAGATACGCAGTATTTT. Amino acid sequence: CASSASGGTDTQYF.

The chain joins TRBV7-6 to TRBJ2-7; 13 bases agree with TRBD2. This CDR3 is built from 16 residues. Trimming removed 5 bases from V and 0 bases from J; junction bases left unmatched: 4. The germline CDR1 and CDR2 sequences are SGHVS and FNYEAQ. CDR3 DNA: TGTGCCAGCAGCGCTGGGACTAGCGGGGTCTCCTACGAGCAGTACTTC. It yields the protein CASSAGTSGVSYEQYF.

The V and J genes are TRBV9 and TRBJ2-7; 13 bases map to TRBD2. J was trimmed by 6 bases and V by 4 bases; bases with no gene match: 10. From germline, CDR1 is SGDLS and CDR2 YYNGEE. The CDR3 totals 16 residues. CDR3 sequence: CASSPRLAGGKGEQYF. In DNA form, the CDR3 reads TGTGCCAGCAGCCCTCGACTAGCGGGAGGAAAGGGCGAGCAGTACTTC.